This TCR beta chain was found in a study of control samples from healthy donors and cancer patients. Here immunoSEQ multiplex PCR was the method, and the copy in TCRdb shows in-frame clones only, minus some. The top ten clones hold over 4% of a sample with about 170,000 clones, approximately 92% of them seen once. Sequencing used blood. This receptor was taken from a woman aged 60-75 years in good health.

The CDR3 sequence is CASSPPGQGYNEQFF. The CDR3 nucleotides read TGTGCCAGCTCACCCCCGGGACAGGGGTACAATGAGCAGTTCTTC. The rearrangement joins TRBV18 to TRBJ2-1; 10 bases line up with TRBD1. The CDR3 totals 15 residues. V lost 3 bases to trimming and J lost 4 bases; unmatched junction nucleotides: 3. Germline CDR1 and CDR2: KGHSH and LQKENI.